These T cell receptor beta chains were read from a single sample in a study of early T cells in non-severe SARS-CoV-2 infection. TCRdb analysed the 5' RACE reads with MiXCR anew, one entry per CDR3 protein. The sample comprises tens of thousands of distinct CDR3 sequences, roughly 4.6% of which are singletons, and about 6% rests with the top ten. The sample consisted of whole blood, taken at baseline. The receptors here all came from an adult who was a healthcare worker with PCR-confirmed SARS-CoV-2 infection or an uninfected control (not recorded which). Both conserved end residues are part of each CDR3. D genes are given only for firm matches. Size tells how often a clone was seen (once, few, many) or the class of an expanded clone, and some rows leave it out.

cdr3_nt: TGCAGTGCTTCCGCCGGACAGGTCTCCTACAATGAGCAGTTCTTC
cdr3_aa: CSASAGQVSYNEQFF
d_call: TRBD1
clone_size: many
v_call: TRBV20-1
j_call: TRBJ2-1

cdr3_nt: TGCGCCAGCAGCTTGGTTTTCTCCGGGACCGATACGCAGTATTTT
cdr3_aa: CASSLVFSGTDTQYF
d_call: -
clone_size: few
v_call: TRBV5-1
j_call: TRBJ2-3

cdr3_nt: TGTGCCAGTAGTATTGGGACGGGACAGGGAGAGACTGAAGCTTTCTTT
cdr3_aa: CASSIGTGQGETEAFF
d_call: TRBD1
clone_size: many
v_call: TRBV19
j_call: TRBJ1-1

cdr3_nt: TGCAGCGTTGTGACAGGGCCCCGCTACGAGCAGTACTTC
cdr3_aa: CSVVTGPRYEQYF
d_call: TRBD1
clone_size: many
v_call: TRBV29-1
j_call: TRBJ2-7

cdr3_nt: TGTGCCAGCAGCCAAGACTACGGCGGGGAGCTGTTTTTT
cdr3_aa: CASSQDYGGELFF
d_call: -
clone_size: many
v_call: TRBV3-1
j_call: TRBJ2-2

cdr3_nt: TGTGCCAGCAGCTTAGATCAGGGCGTAAGCTCCTACGAGCAGTACTTC
cdr3_aa: CASSLDQGVSSYEQYF
d_call: -
clone_size: many
v_call: TRBV11-2
j_call: TRBJ2-7

cdr3_nt: TGTGCCAGCAGCCCGGTGGGTCTAGCCAAAAACATTCAGTACTTC
cdr3_aa: CASSPVGLAKNIQYF
d_call: -
clone_size: many
v_call: TRBV5-6
j_call: TRBJ2-4

cdr3_nt: TGTGCCTGGACTCGCTTCAGCTCTGGAAACACCATATATTTT
cdr3_aa: CAWTRFSSGNTIYF
d_call: -
clone_size: many
v_call: TRBV30
j_call: TRBJ1-3

cdr3_nt: TGCAGCGTTGGCCGGACAGGGGGTGTCGAGCAGTACTTC
cdr3_aa: CSVGRTGGVEQYF
d_call: TRBD1
clone_size: -
v_call: TRBV29-1
j_call: TRBJ2-7

cdr3_nt: TGTGCTAGCAGCTCCGGACTGGACCAAGAGACCCAGTACTTC
cdr3_aa: CASSSGLDQETQYF
d_call: -
clone_size: many
v_call: TRBV7-7
j_call: TRBJ2-5

cdr3_nt: TGTGCCAGTAGTGGATCGATCCGGGGAATATATGGCTACACCTTC
cdr3_aa: CASSGSIRGIYGYTF
d_call: -
clone_size: many
v_call: TRBV19
j_call: TRBJ1-2

cdr3_nt: TGTGCCAGCAGCCCGGAGGGGACCCGTCTCGAGCAGTACTTC
cdr3_aa: CASSPEGTRLEQYF
d_call: -
clone_size: few
v_call: TRBV12-3/TRBV12-4
j_call: TRBJ2-7

cdr3_nt: TGTGCCAGCAGCGCCGGTGACAATGAGCAGTTCTTC
cdr3_aa: CASSAGDNEQFF
d_call: -
clone_size: many
v_call: TRBV7-9
j_call: TRBJ2-1

cdr3_nt: TGTGCCATCAGTTACCCTAAGCGGACAGCGAACACCGGGGAGCTGTTTTTT
cdr3_aa: CAISYPKRTANTGELFF
d_call: -
clone_size: many
v_call: TRBV10-3
j_call: TRBJ2-2

cdr3_nt: TGTGCCAGCAGCTTAAGCGGGGACTCCTACAATGAGCAGTTCTTC
cdr3_aa: CASSLSGDSYNEQFF
d_call: TRBD2
clone_size: many
v_call: TRBV3-1
j_call: TRBJ2-1

cdr3_nt: TGTGCCAGCAGCCCGCGCAGGGGCACTGAAGCTTTCTTT
cdr3_aa: CASSPRRGTEAFF
d_call: -
clone_size: many
v_call: TRBV14
j_call: TRBJ1-1

cdr3_nt: TGTGCAAGTCGCCTCCGTGTAGGGCACTCACATGGCTACACCTTC
cdr3_aa: CASRLRVGHSHGYTF
d_call: -
clone_size: few
v_call: TRBV12-2
j_call: TRBJ1-2

cdr3_nt: TGTGCCATCAGTGAGTCAATGCCGGGACAGGGATTGGATGAGCAGTTCTTC
cdr3_aa: CAISESMPGQGLDEQFF
d_call: TRBD1
clone_size: many
v_call: TRBV10-3
j_call: TRBJ2-1

cdr3_nt: TGTGCCAGCGAGGGGGGGGTGTCCTACGAGCAGTACTTC
cdr3_aa: CASEGGVSYEQYF
d_call: -
clone_size: many
v_call: TRBV28
j_call: TRBJ2-7

cdr3_nt: TGTGCCAGCAGCCCCGGACTAGCAGCAGAGACCCAGTACTTC
cdr3_aa: CASSPGLAAETQYF
d_call: TRBD2
clone_size: many
v_call: TRBV7-9
j_call: TRBJ2-5

cdr3_nt: TGTGCCAGCAGTTACTCGGCAGGGGGCCACACCGGGGAGCTGTTTTTT
cdr3_aa: CASSYSAGGHTGELFF
d_call: TRBD1
clone_size: many
v_call: TRBV6-5
j_call: TRBJ2-2

cdr3_nt: TGTGCCACCAGCAGAGCCGCCAGCGGGACAGATACGCAGTATTTT
cdr3_aa: CATSRAASGTDTQYF
d_call: -
clone_size: many
v_call: TRBV15
j_call: TRBJ2-3

cdr3_nt: TGTGCCAGCACAGGATTCGGGTACGAGCAGTACTTC
cdr3_aa: CASTGFGYEQYF
d_call: -
clone_size: many
v_call: TRBV7-9
j_call: TRBJ2-7

cdr3_nt: TGTGCCAGCAGCCCTTCTGGAACTGAAGCTTTCTTT
cdr3_aa: CASSPSGTEAFF
d_call: -
clone_size: many
v_call: TRBV7-6
j_call: TRBJ1-1

cdr3_nt: TGCAGCGTGCATGGGACGGCCGGGGAGCAGTTCTTC
cdr3_aa: CSVHGTAGEQFF
d_call: -
clone_size: many
v_call: TRBV29-1
j_call: TRBJ2-1

cdr3_nt: TGTGCCAGCAGTTACCGGGGCCATGGCACAGATACGCAGTATTTT
cdr3_aa: CASSYRGHGTDTQYF
d_call: -
clone_size: many
v_call: TRBV6-6
j_call: TRBJ2-3

cdr3_nt: TGTGCCAGCAGCCAAGATAGTAGCGGGAGAGTCAAAAACATTCAGTACTTC
cdr3_aa: CASSQDSSGRVKNIQYF
d_call: TRBD2
clone_size: -
v_call: TRBV14
j_call: TRBJ2-4

cdr3_nt: TGTGCCAGCAGTTACTCGACCGGGACAGGGGCCCGGAACACTGAAGCTTTCTTT
cdr3_aa: CASSYSTGTGARNTEAFF
d_call: TRBD1
clone_size: many
v_call: TRBV6-5
j_call: TRBJ1-1

cdr3_nt: TGTGCCAGCAGCTTAGGGGACAGGGAAGGCGAAAAACTGTTTTTT
cdr3_aa: CASSLGDREGEKLFF
d_call: TRBD1
clone_size: many
v_call: TRBV13
j_call: TRBJ1-4

cdr3_nt: TGCAGTGCTAGAGGACAGGGTAGCAACAATGAGCAGTTCTTC
cdr3_aa: CSARGQGSNNEQFF
d_call: TRBD1
clone_size: many
v_call: TRBV20-1
j_call: TRBJ2-1

cdr3_nt: TGTGCCAGCTCACCATCGGTCCCCTCTATTGGAGCGCAGTATTTT
cdr3_aa: CASSPSVPSIGAQYF
d_call: -
clone_size: many
v_call: TRBV18
j_call: TRBJ2-3

cdr3_nt: TGCAGTGCTAGAGTAACAGTCGGCTACGAGCAGTACTTC
cdr3_aa: CSARVTVGYEQYF
d_call: -
clone_size: many
v_call: TRBV20-1
j_call: TRBJ2-7

cdr3_nt: TGTGCCAGCAGTACGGGACAGACCTCCTACAATGAGCAGTTCTTC
cdr3_aa: CASSTGQTSYNEQFF
d_call: TRBD1
clone_size: many
v_call: TRBV6-2/TRBV6-3
j_call: TRBJ2-1

cdr3_nt: TGTGCCAGCAGCTCCTCACGGGTCTACGAGCAGTACTTC
cdr3_aa: CASSSSRVYEQYF
d_call: -
clone_size: many
v_call: TRBV12-3/TRBV12-4
j_call: TRBJ2-7